The subject of this entry is one T cell receptor beta chain. Its target is unknown. This specimen belongs to a study of cytomegalovirus exposure and HLA in healthy donors. In the study overall: Among the approximately 400 donors who were genotyped, 81% fell in the genetic ancestry cluster that is associated with self-reported Caucasian donors.

V was pared by 4 bases and J by 2 bases, with 6 bases of the junction left unmatched. This CDR3 is 15 amino acids long. The germline V gene encodes CDR1 MGHRA and CDR2 YSYEKL. Regarding the study as a whole: A later analysis linked a missense DCLRE1C variant to TCR beta V- and J-gene trimming. A later analysis reportedly found fewer N-insertions in an Asian-associated ancestry cluster than the approximately 700-donor mean. Reports indicated that the classifier achieved high specificity and sensitivity in diagnosing cytomegalovirus status.

Primers included in the PCR were 60 Vbeta and 13 Jbeta primers. Assay used: immunoSEQ multiplex PCR; TCRdb lists only in-frame clones, some missing. Counted here are 200,000 to 250,000 clones, around four fifths occurring once; the ten biggest clones make up 0.71%. The TCR was taken from a boy between 2 and 10 years old in good health and CMV-seronegative. This rearrangement joins TRBV4-1 to TRBJ2-7; the match to TRBD2 covers 9 bases. The sample taken for sequencing was PBMCs. CDR3 coding DNA: TGCGCCAGCAGCCCTAGCGGGATTCGAGCCTACGAGCAGTACTTC. Encoded protein: CASSPSGIRAYEQYF.